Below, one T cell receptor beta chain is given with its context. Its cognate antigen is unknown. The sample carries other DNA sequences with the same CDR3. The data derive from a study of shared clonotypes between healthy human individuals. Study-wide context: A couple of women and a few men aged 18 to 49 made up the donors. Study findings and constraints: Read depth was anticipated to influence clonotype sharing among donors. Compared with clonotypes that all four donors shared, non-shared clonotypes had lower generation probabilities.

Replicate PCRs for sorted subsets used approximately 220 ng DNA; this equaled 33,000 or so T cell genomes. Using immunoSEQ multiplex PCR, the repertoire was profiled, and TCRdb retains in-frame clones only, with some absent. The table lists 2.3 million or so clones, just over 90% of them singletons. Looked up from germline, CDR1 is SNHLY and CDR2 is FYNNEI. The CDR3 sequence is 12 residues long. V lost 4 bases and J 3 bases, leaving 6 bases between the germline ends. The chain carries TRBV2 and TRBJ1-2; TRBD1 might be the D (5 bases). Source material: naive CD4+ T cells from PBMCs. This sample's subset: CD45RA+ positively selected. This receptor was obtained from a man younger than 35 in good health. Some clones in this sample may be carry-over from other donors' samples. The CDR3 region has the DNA TGTGCCAGCAGTGGCAGGGACTATGGCTACACCTTC. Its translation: CASSGRDYGYTF. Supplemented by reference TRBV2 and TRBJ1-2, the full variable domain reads EPEVTQTPSHQVTQMGQEVILRCVPISNHLYFYWYRQILGQKVEFLVSFYNNEISEKSEIFDDQFSVERPDGSNFTLKIRSTKLEDSAMYFCASSGRDYGYTFGSGTRLTVV.